The next 28 T cell receptor beta chains were all read from a single sample in a study of CD8+CD57+ T cells in acquired aplastic anemia. Profiling of TCR beta VDJ combinations and CDR3 sequences used genomic DNA as template. TCRdb used MiXCR to reprocess the reads, holding one entry per CDR3 protein. This sample has about 180,000 distinct CDR3 sequences; around 60% occur once, and the top ten carry about 42%. Those patients picked for sequencing had displayed CD8+CD57+ cell expansion on flow cytometry. Sample: sorted CD4+, CD8+, or CD8+CD57+ T cells (not recorded which) from PBMCs. These receptors all come from a human donor with aplastic anemia.

The rearrangement uses TRBV2 and TRBJ2-1, with 10 bases lining up with TRBD1. Germline CDR1 and CDR2: SNHLY and FYNNEI. This CDR3 has 18 residues. The ends lost 6 bases at V and 4 bases at J; junction bases unmatched: 15. CDR3: CASRTGGHYPNTYNEQFF. The CDR3 DNA sequence: TGTGCCAGCAGGACAGGGGGCCACTACCCTAATACTTACAATGAGCAGTTCTTC.

Comment on this clonotype: It may be a read error: a sequence one base away is much more abundant. The V gene is TRBV12-3 or TRBV12-4, the J gene TRBJ2-1; TRBD1 agrees at 9 bases. This CDR3 has 14 amino acids. The DNA of the CDR3 is TGTGCCAGCAGCCGGGACAGGGAGATACATGAGCAGTCCTTC. This gives the protein CASSRDREIHEQSF.

The chain employs TRBV7-9 and TRBJ1-2; 9 bases align to TRBD1. Trimming cost V 4 bases and J 7 bases; bases outside gene matches: 7. Germline lookup yields CDR1 SEHNR and CDR2 FQNEAQ (reference sequence). The CDR3 is 14 residues long. The CDR3 DNA reads TGTGCCAGCAGCTCCCAGACAGGGGGACTTGGCTACACCTTC. Encoded protein: CASSSQTGGLGYTF.

The rearrangement joins TRBV25-1 to TRBJ1-2, with D perhaps matching TRBD1 (5 bases). CDR3 length equals 14 residues. V gave up 0 bases and J gave up 4 bases, with 9 bases separating them. The germline V gene has CDR1 MGHDK and CDR2 SYGVNS. DNA of the CDR3: TGTGCCAGCAGTGAATATGCCGGGGGCTATGGCTACACCTTC. It translates to CASSEYAGGYGYTF.

This clonotype occurred once. The V call is TRBV7-9, the J call TRBJ1-4; tentatively, D is TRBD1 (6 bases). Germline V CDR1 and CDR2: SEHNR, FQNEAQ (reference sequence). Trimming cost V 5 bases and J 5 bases, with 15 bases left between them. The CDR3 runs 15 residues. DNA of the CDR3: TGTGCCAGCAGCCCAGAACAGGGCGTGAATGAAAAACTGTTTTTT. The encoded protein is CASSPEQGVNEKLFF. The whole variable domain, remainder taken from reference TRBV7-9 and TRBJ1-4, is DTGVSQNPRHKITKRGQNVTFRCDPISEHNRLYWYRQTLGQGPEFLTYFQNEAQLEKSRLLSDRFSAERPKGSFSTLEIQRTEQGDSAMYLCASSPEQGVNEKLFFGSGTQLSVL.

The chain is built from TRBV7-2 and TRBJ1-6; D is perhaps TRBD1 (6 bases). The CDR3 is 16 amino acids. Germline CDR1 and CDR2: SGHTA and FQGNSA. The V gene lost 5 bases and the J gene lost 3 bases, with 14 bases spanning the gap. The CDR3 DNA follows: TGTGCCAGCAGCCAAGAAACAGGGTTCTATAATTCACCCCTCCACTTT. Protein sequence: CASSQETGFYNSPLHF.

Only a few counts were recorded for this clonotype. The CDR3 nucleotides are TGTGCCACCAGTGACAATAACTACGAGCAGTACTTC. Amino acids: CATSDNNYEQYF. The rearrangement uses TRBV24-1 and TRBJ2-7; no definite D call. The CDR3 runs to 12 residues. Germline CDR1 reads KGHDR; CDR2 reads SFDVKD. V gave up 4 bases and J gave up 3 bases, with 6 bases separating them.

This clonotype was observed at least ten times. The chain joins TRBV6-1 to TRBJ2-1; no clear D. V was trimmed by 3 bases and J by 4 bases, leaving 7 bases between them. The CDR3 is 13 residues long. Germline V gene data show CDR1 as MNHNS and CDR2 as SASEGT. Written as DNA, the CDR3 is TGTGCCAGCAGTGAGGTGCAGTACAATGAGCAGTTCTTC. It is translated as CASSEVQYNEQFF.

This clonotype occurred once. CDR3 nucleotide sequence: TGTGCCAGCAGGGCAGCGGGGGGGCCAGATACGCAGTATTTT. Its translation: CASRAAGGPDTQYF. The rearrangement uses TRBV6-5 and TRBJ2-3; 10 bases map to TRBD2. Trimming removed 6 bases from V and 4 bases from J; junction bases left unmatched: 4. The germline V gene encodes CDR1 MNHEY and CDR2 SVGAGI. The CDR3 is 14 residues long.

This clonotype was seen at least ten times. The chain couples TRBV19 to TRBJ1-2; D remains unclear. Trimming took off 2 bases at V and 4 bases at J, with 14 bases between the two ends. Germline V gives CDR1 LNHDA, CDR2 SQIVND (reference sequence). The CDR3 has 15 residues. The CDR3 region is CASSISMAPIYGYTF. The CDR3 coding sequence is TGTGCCAGTAGTATAAGTATGGCACCCATCTATGGCTACACCTTC.

This chain connects TRBV19 to TRBJ2-5, with D maybe TRBD2 (5 bases). V lost 8 bases to trimming and J lost 5 bases, with 21 bases between them. Germline loops: CDR1 LNHDA, CDR2 SQIVND (reference sequence). The CDR3 extends over 15 amino acids. The CDR3 sequence is CASFVRVPRRETQYF. CDR3 nucleotides: TGTGCCAGTTTTGTGAGGGTGCCCCGTCGGGAGACCCAGTACTTC.

The chain employs TRBV2 and TRBJ2-7; 10 nucleotides agree with TRBD1. Germline trimming cut 1 base from V and 3 bases from J; bases unmatched to any gene: 9. Germline V gives CDR1 SNHLY, CDR2 FYNNEI. This CDR3 has 17 residues. The CDR3 coding sequence is TGTGCCAGCAGTGAAGGGGACCCGGGACAGGGGTTCTACGAGCAGTACTTC. The encoded protein is CASSEGDPGQGFYEQYF. Complete variable domain (other parts from reference TRBV2 and TRBJ2-7): EPEVTQTPSHQVTQMGQEVILRCVPISNHLYFYWYRQILGQKVEFLVSFYNNEISEKSEIFDDQFSVERPDGSNFTLKIRSTKLEDSAMYFCASSEGDPGQGFYEQYFGPGTRLTVT.

The chain joins TRBV11-2 to TRBJ2-7; 9 bases line up with TRBD1. The V gene end was trimmed by 4 bases and the J gene end by 7 bases; junction bases not matched to a gene: 11. The germline V gene has CDR1 SGHAT and CDR2 FQNNGV. The CDR3 totals 15 residues. For the CDR3, the DNA is TGTGCCAGCAGCTCCCCGGGACAGGGAAACCGAGAGCAGTACTTC. Translating it yields CASSSPGQGNREQYF. The full variable domain, with the rest looked up from reference TRBV11-2 and TRBJ2-7, is EAGVAQSPRYKIIEKRQSVAFWCNPISGHATLYWYQQILGQGPKLLIQFQNNGVVDDSQLPKDRFSAERLKGVDSTLKIQPAKLEDSAVYLCASSSPGQGNREQYFGPGTRLTVT.

This chain links TRBV25-1 with TRBJ1-1; 7 bases are shared with TRBD1. The CDR3 covers 14 residues. Trimming took 4 bases from V and 4 from J; bases not matched to a gene: 6. Germline V gene sequence: CDR1 MGHDK, CDR2 SYGVNS. Written as DNA, the CDR3 is TGTGCCAGCAGTGGACAGGGCAAGGGCACTGAAGCTTTCTTT. It translates to CASSGQGKGTEAFF.

The chain couples TRBV4-1 to TRBJ2-1, with 7 bases aligning to TRBD1. V dropped 0 bases and J dropped 1; count of bases not matched to a gene: 0. Germline CDR1 and CDR2: MGHRA and YSYEKL. CDR3 length equals 15 residues. The CDR3 nucleotides read TGCGCCAGCAGCCAAGAGACAGGGTCCTACAATGAGCAGTTCTTC. Protein sequence: CASSQETGSYNEQFF.

This clonotype came up once. The chain has TRBV20-1 and TRBJ1-2; D is undetermined. Germline V gene lookup returns CDR1 DFQATT and CDR2 SNEGSKA (reference sequence). Trimming left V 2 bases short and J 0 bases short, with 7 bases between. This CDR3 region has 13 residues. The CDR3 DNA reads as TGCAGTGCTAGAAGGGTTCCTAACTATGGCTACACCTTC. Translated: CSARRVPNYGYTF.

The CDR3 nucleotides are TGCAGTGCTAGAGACCCTACAGGGGCGGCTAATTCACCCCTCCACTTT. This encodes CSARDPTGAANSPLHF. The V call is TRBV20-1, the J call TRBJ1-6, with 7 bases lining up with TRBD1. The V gene's germline CDR1 is DFQATT and CDR2 SNEGSKA (reference sequence). The CDR3 is made up of 16 amino acids. The J segment lost 6 bases and the V segment lost 0 bases, leaving 8 bases of the junction unmatched.

This clonotype was recorded at least ten times. V and J are TRBV5-1 and TRBJ2-7, with D possibly being TRBD1 or TRBD2 (5 bases each). Trimming took off 3 bases at V and 5 bases at J, with 18 bases between the two ends. In germline, CDR1 is SGHRS, CDR2 YFSETQ. The CDR3 contains 15 residues. CDR3 bases: TGCGCCAGCAGCTCCCTTGGTGAGGGGAGCAACGAGCAGTACTTC. Translated: CASSSLGEGSNEQYF.

The chain combines TRBV5-1 with TRBJ2-1, with 8 bases identical to TRBD2. J was trimmed by 8 bases and V by 0 bases; bases with no gene match: 10. CDR3 length: 16 amino acids. Per germline, CDR1 SGHRS and CDR2 YFSETQ. The CDR3 DNA reads TGCGCCAGCAGCTTGGAGGGACTAGGGCCCGCCTATGAGCAGTTCTTC. It encodes CASSLEGLGPAYEQFF. The full variable domain, its missing parts supplied by reference TRBV5-1 and TRBJ2-1, is KAGVTQTPRYLIKTRGQQVTLSCSPISGHRSVSWYQQTPGQGLQFLFEYFSETQRNKGNFPGRFSGRQFSNSRSEMNVSTLELGDSALYLCASSLEGLGPAYEQFFGPGTRLTVL.

The V gene is TRBV7-9, the J gene TRBJ2-7; 7 bases align to TRBD2. The CDR3 runs to 13 residues. Germline V gene sequence: CDR1 SEHNR, CDR2 FQNEAQ (reference sequence). Trimming removed 4 bases from V and 9 bases from J; junction bases left unmatched: 9. CDR3 DNA: TGTGCCAGCAGCTCCGGGACTACGATCTGGCAGTACTTC. Protein sequence: CASSSGTTIWQYF. Full variable domain (rest looked up from reference TRBV7-9 and TRBJ2-7): DTGVSQNPRHKITKRGQNVTFRCDPISEHNRLYWYRQTLGQGPEFLTYFQNEAQLEKSRLLSDRFSAERPKGSFSTLEIQRTEQGDSAMYLCASSSGTTIWQYFGPGTRLTVT.

The chain is built from TRBV2 and TRBJ1-1, with D perhaps matching TRBD1 (5 bases). The CDR3 contains 13 residues. Per the germline V gene, CDR1 is SNHLY and CDR2 is FYNNEI. Trimming stripped 6 bases from V and 0 bases from J, with 8 bases between. Written as DNA, the CDR3 is TGTGCCAGCAGGACAGTTATGAACACTGAAGCTTTCTTT. It translates to CASRTVMNTEAFF. Using reference TRBV2 and TRBJ1-1 for the parts outside the CDR3, the full variable domain is EPEVTQTPSHQVTQMGQEVILRCVPISNHLYFYWYRQILGQKVEFLVSFYNNEISEKSEIFDDQFSVERPDGSNFTLKIRSTKLEDSAMYFCASRTVMNTEAFFGQGTRLTVV.

The chain joins TRBV11-2 to TRBJ2-7; D may be TRBD1 (7 bases). Germline V gene sequence: CDR1 SGHAT, CDR2 FQNNGV. V was shortened by 2 bases and J by 6 bases, with 11 bases between the two germline ends. CDR3 length: 13 residues. CDR3 loop: CASSLRQGGEQYF. CDR3 bases: TGTGCCAGCAGCTTAAGACAGGGAGGCGAGCAGTACTTC. The variable domain in full, completed from reference TRBV11-2 and TRBJ2-7, reads EAGVAQSPRYKIIEKRQSVAFWCNPISGHATLYWYQQILGQGPKLLIQFQNNGVVDDSQLPKDRFSAERLKGVDSTLKIQPAKLEDSAVYLCASSLRQGGEQYFGPGTRLTVT.

The chain carries TRBV7-2 and TRBJ2-3; D is ambiguous. The CDR3 sequence is 14 residues long. Germline-derived CDR1 and CDR2 are SGHTA and FQGNSA. Trimming took off 5 bases at V and 2 bases at J, with 11 bases between the two ends. CDR3 nucleotide sequence: TGTGCCAGCAGCCAAAAGGGCCTCACAGATACGCAGTATTTT. It translates to CASSQKGLTDTQYF.

In this sample, this clonotype turned up a few times. This CDR3 is CATSRDRRANTEAFF. CDR3 DNA: TGTGCCACCAGCAGAGATCGGCGGGCGAACACTGAAGCTTTCTTT. V gene TRBV15 combines with J gene TRBJ1-1; D remains ambiguous. Trimming shortened V by 0 bases and J by 1 base, and 9 bases separated the two germline ends. Per germline, CDR1 LNHNV and CDR2 YYDKDF (reference sequence). CDR3 size: 15 residues.

The chain carries TRBV5-4 and TRBJ1-6, with 9 bases aligning to TRBD1. The ends lost 3 bases at V and 7 bases at J; junction bases unmatched: 5. There are 15 residues in the CDR3. Germline V gene data show CDR1 as SGHNT and CDR2 as YYREEE (reference sequence). The DNA for the CDR3 is TGTGCCAGCAGCTCGGGACAGGGTGGAAATTCACCCCTCCACTTT. Its protein is CASSSGQGGNSPLHF.

This chain joins TRBV7-2 and TRBJ2-7; 8 bases are a match to TRBD1. The V and J ends lost 5 bases and 3 bases, in that order; junction bases with no gene match: 6. Germline CDR1 and CDR2: SGHTA and FQGNSA. This CDR3 contains 14 residues. The CDR3: CASSRDRGGYEQYF. The CDR3 DNA reads TGTGCCAGCAGCAGAGACAGGGGTGGCTACGAGCAGTACTTC. Full variable domain (missing parts from reference TRBV7-2 and TRBJ2-7): GAGVSQSPSNKVTEKGKDVELRCDPISGHTALYWYRQSLGQGLEFLIYFQGNSAPDKSGLPSDRFSAERTGGSVSTLTIQRTQQEDSAVYLCASSRDRGGYEQYFGPGTRLTVT.

This clonotype was detected only a few times. The chain recombines TRBV24-1 with TRBJ2-1, with D possibly TRBD2 on 6 matching bases. The germline V gene encodes CDR1 KGHDR and CDR2 SFDVKD. Between the trimmed V and J ends, which lost 12 bases and 0 bases, there was a span of 14 bases. There are 14 residues in the CDR3. Here the CDR3 reads CAVSGPLSYNEQFF. In nucleotides, the CDR3 is TGTGCCGTTAGCGGCCCCCTCTCCTACAATGAGCAGTTCTTC.

The V call is TRBV2, the J call TRBJ1-1; D might be TRBD1 (6 bases). There are 11 residues in the CDR3. V shed 8 bases and J shed 7 bases, with 11 bases lying between them. Germline loops: CDR1 SNHLY, CDR2 FYNNEI. The CDR3 spells CASARGGEAFF. CDR3 nucleotides: TGTGCCAGCGCTAGAGGGGGTGAAGCTTTCTTT.